This entry features one T cell receptor beta chain sequence. The sample is drawn from a study of T cells in Graves' hyperthyroidism and ophthalmopathy. The germline V gene encodes CDR1 SNHLY and CDR2 FYNNEI. The V end lost 4 bases, the J end lost 0 bases, and 9 bases lay between the germline ends. The CDR3 has 14 residues. Subjects aged 18 to 65 presented with newly diagnosed hyperthyroidism of less than 2 months' duration. RNA transcripts served as the template for amplifying TCR beta CDR3 regions. The HTBI primer set served for first-round RT-PCR of the TCR CDR3. TCRdb fed the multiplex PCR reads into MiXCR, producing one record per CDR3 protein. This sample has about 700,000 distinct CDR3 sequences, with 12% to 15% found just once.

V usage is TRBV2 and J usage is TRBJ1-1, with D unresolved. This receptor was obtained from a woman younger than 30 with Graves' hyperthyroidism. The sequenced sample consisted of blood. CDR3 bases: TGTGCCAGCAGTGGGATACTCATGAACACTGAAGCTTTCTTT. This translates into CASSGILMNTEAFF.